The 16 T cell receptor beta chains presented below share a single source sample, sequenced in a study of blood T cell repertoires in COVID-19. Here immunoSEQ multiplex PCR was the method, and the copy in TCRdb shows in-frame clones only, minus some. The repertoire has 150,000 to 170,000 clones, 65% to 90% of them found once; the top ten carry 9% to 13%. Input material: peripheral blood. All receptors derive from a woman aged 55-70 years with COVID-19, enrolled during active disease.

This chain uses TRBV11-2 with TRBJ2-3; TRBD1 agrees at 9 bases. CDR1 and CDR2 (germline): SGHAT, FQNNGV. The CDR3 runs to 14 residues. The ends lost 3 bases at V and 6 bases at J; junction bases unmatched: 4. As DNA, the CDR3 is TGTGCCAGCAGCTTTAACAGGGGGCCGGATACGCAGTATTTT. It is translated as CASSFNRGPDTQYF.

The rearrangement links TRBV11-2 to TRBJ2-3, with D perhaps TRBD1 (5 bases). This CDR3 comprises 13 residues. The germline V gene encodes CDR1 SGHAT and CDR2 FQNNGV. V lost 1 base to trimming and J lost 5 bases, with 7 bases between them. For the CDR3, the DNA is TGTGCCAGCAGCTTAGTAGGGGTAGATACGCAGTATTTT. Translation gives CASSLVGVDTQYF.

The chain links TRBV2 to TRBJ1-2, with no clear D. Trimming cost V 6 bases and J 0 bases, with 17 bases left between them. Germline CDR1 and CDR2: SNHLY and FYNNEI. This CDR3 has 16 residues. The CDR3 DNA is TGTGCCAGCAGGGACTGGAGAACCGAGACTAACTATGGCTACACCTTC. Translation gives CASRDWRTETNYGYTF.

CDR3 in amino acids: CASSLERGTGGYGYTF. The CDR3 nucleotides read TGTGCCAGCAGCTTAGAGAGGGGGACAGGGGGCTATGGCTACACCTTC. The chain couples TRBV11-2 to TRBJ1-2; 11 positions agree with TRBD1. Germline V gene sequence: CDR1 SGHAT, CDR2 FQNNGV. The CDR3 is made up of 16 amino acids. Trimming cost V 0 bases and J 4 bases; bases outside gene matches: 4. Complete variable domain (other parts from reference TRBV11-2 and TRBJ1-2): EAGVAQSPRYKIIEKRQSVAFWCNPISGHATLYWYQQILGQGPKLLIQFQNNGVVDDSQLPKDRFSAERLKGVDSTLKIQPAKLEDSAVYLCASSLERGTGGYGYTFGSGTRLTVV.

The rearrangement uses TRBV5-4 and TRBJ1-2; no reliable D call. The CDR3 runs 16 residues. Germline lookup yields CDR1 SGHNT and CDR2 YYREEE (reference sequence). V lost 4 bases, J lost 1 base, and 17 bases lay in between. This CDR3 reads CASSRNRATVNYGYTF. CDR3 in DNA: TGTGCCAGCAGCCGCAACAGAGCCACGGTTAACTATGGCTACACCTTC.

The chain is built from TRBV27 and TRBJ2-1; 12 nucleotides align to TRBD2. Trimming cost V 1 base and J 9 bases; bases outside gene matches: 10. In germline, CDR1 is MNHEY, CDR2 SMNVEV (reference sequence). The length of the CDR3 is 17 residues. The chain's CDR3 is CASSLLASGGAIFEQFF. The CDR3 coding sequence is TGTGCCAGCAGTTTATTGGCTAGCGGGGGGGCGATTTTTGAGCAGTTCTTC.

The table lists this clone with a count of one. The chain couples TRBV5-1 to TRBJ1-3; a possible D gene is TRBD1 (5 bases). Germline values: CDR1 SGHRS, CDR2 YFSETQ. Trimming took off 0 bases at V and 4 bases at J, with 14 bases between the two ends. This CDR3 region has 16 residues. This chain's CDR3 is CASSLDSQGFGNTIYF. CDR3 DNA sequence: TGCGCCAGCAGCTTGGACTCTCAGGGATTCGGAAACACCATATATTTT.

J is TRBJ1-6 and V is TRBV2; 9 positions agree with TRBD1. The CDR3 has 17 residues. Germline lookup yields CDR1 SNHLY and CDR2 FYNNEI. Losses at the gene ends were 5 bases for V and 7 bases for J; bases not matched to a gene: 12. CDR3 region: CASSSGFGGTGNSPLHF. CDR3 bases: TGTGCCAGCAGTTCAGGTTTTGGCGGGACAGGGAATTCACCCCTCCACTTT.

This chain uses TRBV28 with TRBJ1-1, with a possible D match to TRBD1 (6 bases). From germline, CDR1 is MDHEN and CDR2 SYDVKM. The length of the CDR3 is 16 residues. Between the trimmed V and J ends, which lost 1 base and 1 base, there was a span of 13 bases. The CDR3 loop reads CASSLLYGRGNTEAFF. The CDR3 nucleotides are TGTGCCAGCAGTTTATTATACGGCAGGGGGAACACTGAAGCTTTCTTT.

This clone was found once. This sequence joins TRBV6-5 and TRBJ1-2, with 9 bases fitting TRBD1. J lost 5 bases, V lost 10 bases, and 8 bases had no gene match. CDR1 MNHEY and CDR2 SVGAGI come from the germline V gene. The CDR3 has 13 amino acids. The CDR3, as DNA: TGTGCCACCTTAAAAGGGACAGGGTATGGCTACACCTTC. It translates to CATLKGTGYGYTF.

In this sample, this clone turned up once. J is TRBJ1-6 and V is TRBV19; 8 bases map to TRBD1. Germline V gene lookup returns CDR1 LNHDA and CDR2 SQIVND (reference sequence). The CDR3 consists of 13 residues. Trimming took 9 bases from V and 8 from J; bases not matched to a gene: 6. CDR3 DNA: TGTGCCAGCGTCGACAGGGGTCATTCACCCCTCCACTTT. Translation gives CASVDRGHSPLHF.

In this sample, this clone turned up once. The chain recombines TRBV7-3 with TRBJ2-2, with D possibly TRBD2 on 5 matching bases. The CDR3 consists of 16 residues. V was shortened by 0 bases and J by 2 bases, with 10 bases between the two germline ends. Germline V CDR1 and CDR2: SGHTA, FQGTGA. CDR3 protein: CASSLTASPNTGELFF. As DNA, the CDR3 is TGTGCCAGCAGCTTAACGGCTAGCCCTAACACCGGGGAGCTGTTTTTT. Combining the CDR3 with reference TRBV7-3 and TRBJ2-2 gives the whole variable domain GAGVSQTPSNKVTEKGKYVELRCDPISGHTALYWYRQSLGQGPEFLIYFQGTGAADDSGLPNDRFFAVRPEGSVSTLKIQRTERGDSAVYLCASSLTASPNTGELFFGEGSRLTVL.

This rearrangement joins TRBV3-1 (or the pseudogene TRBV3-2) to TRBJ2-7; 14 bases align to TRBD2. CDR1 is LGHDT, CDR2 YNNKEL, per germline (reference sequence). The CDR3 spans 18 residues. V trimming: 2 bases; J trimming: 0 bases; junction bases outside the gene matches: 6. The DNA of the CDR3 is TGTGCCAGCAGCCAAAGGGGGGGACTAGCGGGAGTCTCCTACGAGCAGTACTTC. This gives the protein CASSQRGGLAGVSYEQYF.

The chain has TRBV5-4 and TRBJ1-2; D remains unclear. Between the trimmed V and J ends, which lost 1 base and 3 bases, there was a span of 10 bases. The CDR3 is made up of 14 amino acids. Germline V gives CDR1 SGHNT, CDR2 YYREEE (reference sequence). CDR3 DNA sequence: TGTGCCAGCAGCTTGACGGGGTTGGACTATGGCTACACCTTC. Its translation: CASSLTGLDYGYTF.

The J gene is TRBJ1-6, the V gene TRBV27; 11 bases match TRBD1. Germline CDR1 MNHEY, CDR2 SMNVEV (reference sequence). V shed 5 bases, J shed 9 bases, and the junction held 6 bases outside the gene matches. The CDR3 has 15 amino acids. The CDR3 is CASSPGTGGGSPLHF. The CDR3 DNA follows: TGTGCCAGCAGTCCAGGGACAGGGGGGGGTTCACCCCTCCACTTT.

The chain recombines TRBV5-4 with TRBJ1-1; 8 bases align to TRBD1. The CDR3 is 13 residues long. Germline V CDR1 and CDR2: SGHNT, YYREEE (reference sequence). Trimming removed 3 bases from V and 7 bases from J; junction bases left unmatched: 5. CDR3 loop: CASSSTGVREAFF. The CDR3 coding sequence is TGTGCCAGCAGCTCGACAGGGGTGCGTGAAGCTTTCTTT.